This T cell receptor beta chain was sequenced in a study of cytomegalovirus exposure and HLA in healthy donors (dated 2017 in TCRdb). For the wider study: An earlier analysis of about 560 of the donors reported 250 to 350 Gb of sequence data and around 100 million unique TCR beta sequences obtained from roughly 180 million T cells. About 300 gigabases of sequencing data and around 88 million unique TCR sequences made up an early release that covered some 640 HLA-typed donors. Among the roughly 380 genotyped donors, around 79% belonged to the genetic ancestry cluster associated with self-reported Caucasian donors. The study aimed to test whether cataloging public T cell receptors could reveal signatures of past pathogen exposure. The study profiled the T cell repertoires of fewer than 850 subjects by immunosequencing and related them to cytomegalovirus serostatus. A separate validation cohort of roughly 120 different subjects was used in addition to the roughly 670-subject first cohort. To predict cytomegalovirus infection status, the study brought together high-throughput TCR immunosequencing, statistical association of individual TCRs with disease status, and machine learning. A later analysis re-analyzed previously published TCR beta repertoires from several hundred donors and added high-resolution HLA genotyping to study TCR occurrence patterns. The later analysis used no new phenotypic data to find candidate immune exposures, relying instead on TCR beta sequences and their occurrence across donors. To decide whether each TCR beta V gene segment behaved as functional or pseudogenic, an earlier analysis of 587 of the donors relied on high-throughput TCR beta sequencing. Alongside the repertoire data, information on donor age, sex, ethnicity and CMV serostatus was compiled. Genome-wide SNP genotypes for about 65% of the roughly 670 donors were used in a later genetic analysis, which treated that subset as a discovery cohort. All discovery cohort repertoires had been generated using a single sequencing platform. HLA typing included class I and class II loci at four-digit resolution. Typing coverage differed by locus: A, B, C, DRB1 and DQB1 were typed in about 620-630 donors, DQA1 in 500 to 550, DPA1 in some 600, and DPB1 in around 490. About five DR-DQ haplotypes were treated as single units for association and clustering because of strong linkage in the cohort. Across 398 genotyped donors of the cohort, an average of approximately 240,000 unique TCR beta nucleotide sequences per donor were sequenced, and approximately 17% of those sequences were non-productive.

Libraries were made using the immunoSEQ multiplex PCR assay. The multiplex PCR relied on a mix of 60 forward primers for TCR Vbeta segments and 13 reverse primers for TCR Jbeta segments. A multiplex PCR assay on genomic DNA amplified the CDR3 region of rearranged TCR beta genes. The amplified TCR beta libraries were sequenced on the Illumina HiSeq System as 87-base-pair reads. Per the source publication's procedure: Across the 700 or so repertoires, a later analysis counted approximately 83 million unique TCR beta chains, roughly 11 million of which were shared by at least two donors. A nearest-neighbor algorithm error-corrected the raw reads and collapsed the reads into unique sequences, merging closely related sequences to remove PCR and sequencing errors. To assign V, D and J gene segments, CDR3 sequences were aligned to IMGT reference sequences. For a sequence to be retained, at least a six-nucleotide match to both a V gene segment and a J gene segment was required. A rearrangement counted as productive if the CDR3 had no stop codons and remained in frame with V and J, and every other rearrangement counted as non-productive. CDR3 was defined according to IMGT convention as the region running from the second conserved V-encoded cysteine to the conserved J-encoded phenylalanine. The earlier analysis of about 560 of the donors excluded any sequence lacking an unambiguous match to a single V gene segment. In an earlier analysis of almost 600 of the donors, a V segment was called functional when productive rearrangements were above 56.7%, and segregating when the standard deviation between donors exceeded 5%. A statistical classification framework was built for diagnosing cytomegalovirus status from the catalog of TCR beta chain sequences. A later analysis assigned V and J genes by comparing TCR nucleotide sequences with IMGT/GENE-DB human TR gene sequences. Using the TCRdist pipeline, a later analysis assigned CDR3 sequences along with most-parsimonious VDJ recombination scenarios. A later analysis defined each TCR beta chain by its CDR3 amino acid sequence plus V-gene family, and excluded reads lacking a unique V-gene family. A later analysis removed nearly 600 highly shared, low-generation-probability nucleotide sequences to deal with suspected cross-contamination and a sequencing artifact. A later analysis calculated a clonal expansion index for each public chain from normalized within-repertoire ranks of inferred template counts. Generation probabilities in a later analysis came from a VDJ recombination model fitted to out-of-frame rearrangements, and those results were checked against IGoR. A later analysis scored TCR-TCR, TCR-HLA and TCR-CMV co-occurrence with hypergeometric tests, applying a repertoire-size bias correction to TCR pairs. A later analysis estimated false discovery rates by permuting HLA or CMV assignments 20 times. In a later analysis, co-occurring TCRs were grouped using DBSCAN, with TCRdist sequence similarity added in when clustering inside HLA-allele-positive subsets. Repertoires with fewer than 30,000 or more than 120,000 public chains were left out of co-occurrence clustering, as were a handful of repertoires with anomalous nucleotide sharing. TCRdb re-hosts the immuneACCESS table, in-frame sequences only. Its copies lack some clones; in the studies checked, an unresolved V gene accounts for under half of them, and the cause for the rest is not known. V, J and clone size are those of that table, while D and trimming were read from the DNA. This sample has under 200,000 clones in its table, and roughly 75% of those were observed once. The ten largest clones take up roughly 7.8% of the sample.

The cohort comprised several hundred healthy bone marrow donors. At the time of sampling, all cohort members were nominally healthy, though unrecorded immune exposures were likely present. The donor was CMV seropositive and belonged to the group of 270 or so seropositive cohort members. A peripheral blood sample was provided by each donor, and peripheral blood mononuclear cells were used for TCR beta sequencing. Genomic DNA was extracted from the blood cell samples with the Qiagen DNeasy Blood Extraction Kit. Comments on this clone: No cognate antigen has been identified for it. Base qualities are not at hand, and no much larger clone is one base apart.

Overall study outcomes, separate from this receptor: Because HLA typing was missing for some donors at each locus, association tests included only the typed subset. This cohort had only TCR beta chains sequenced, and the lack of alpha or paired-chain data limited which features could be detected. A later genetic analysis associated a missense DCLRE1C variant with V-gene and J-gene trimming of TCR beta chains, and an independent cohort replicated the association. When HLA alleles, especially DR and DQ, strongly co-occurred, TCR associations were difficult to assign to individual alleles. A later genetic analysis reported fewer N-insertions in productive TCRs among donors in an Asian-associated ancestry cluster than the roughly 700-donor mean. A later analysis reported that several top co-occurrence clusters appeared linked to parvovirus B19, influenza, CMV and Epstein-Barr virus. In vitro tests confirmed that three of the cytomegalovirus-associated TCR beta chains recognize cytomegalovirus antigens. A later analysis found that most CMV-associated TCR beta chains appeared HLA-restricted, with HLA associations seemingly driven largely by CMV exposure. Because counts were too low, about 15 rarely observed V segments, including chromosome 9 orphons, were left out of the earlier analysis of about 500 of the donors. While some public TCRs were present in many individuals, most TCR sequences turned up only very rarely across donors. Linkage disequilibrium might explain the correlated functional status among segregating V segments, but an unknown experimental factor could not be ruled out. Some IMGT-functional V segments, including TRBV6-2 and TRBV6-3, could not be distinguished by the 87-base-pair reads and were therefore excluded. The classifier was reported to diagnose cytomegalovirus status with high specificity and sensitivity in both the original and validation cohorts. The sequencing pipeline was judged likely to have produced a cluster of highly shared sequence variants as a technical artifact. The authors suggested that the approach could potentially be generalized to other disease states and immunological phenotypes. The only immune exposure information available for the cohort was CMV serostatus. A later analysis found that TCR association rates varied across HLA loci, with DRB1 alleles showing the most associated TCRs and HLA-C alleles the fewest. Presence/absence analyses assumed roughly uniform sequencing depth across donors, an assumption that may not hold. Specific HLA alleles were associated with roughly 16,000 TCR beta sequences at a false discovery rate of 0.05 in a later analysis. A total of roughly 160 TCR beta chains were listed by the study as associated with cytomegalovirus. A further reported finding was that TCR beta sequences accurately predicted the HLA-A and HLA-B alleles for most subjects in the first cohort. Broadly in line with IMGT annotations, most TCR beta V segments showed up in productive rearrangements about 90% or about 30% of the time in an earlier analysis of about 500 of the donors. In a later analysis, HLA-associated TCR beta chains were found to be more clonally expanded and to have lower generation probabilities than equally common non-associated chains.

According to the germline V gene, CDR1 reads LGHNA and CDR2 reads YNFKEQ. Its CDR3 holds 15 amino acids, cysteine through phenylalanine. The sequence is cut down to CDR3 DNA, 45 bases in frame from base 1. A distance of 11 bases separates the germline ends of V and J, which lose 1 base and 2 bases respectively. This clonotype originated in a woman in her thirties or forties in good health and CMV-seropositive. The sample comprised PBMCs. The chain is encoded by TRBV4-2 joined to TRBJ1-1; a tentative D match to TRBD1 spans 5 bases. The DNA sequence is given as TGTGCCAGCAGCCAAGCATTAAGGGGTAACACTGAAGCTTTCTTT. The resulting protein is CASSQALRGNTEAFF.